This T cell receptor (beta chain) originates from a study of blood T cell repertoires in COVID-19. Turning to the study itself: PBMCs, B-cell-depleted T cells, or T cells provided the cDNA or gDNA that made up the material.

In terms of age and location, participants ranged from about 18 to 95 years and lived in roughly 22 US areas. Self-reported history from a screening survey and questionnaire set each donor's cohort. Libraries were prepared by immunoSEQ multiplex PCR; TCRdb keeps only in-frame clonotypes and omits some of them. The sample holds 210,000 or so clones, roughly nine tenths seen once. The V end was cut by 2 bases, the J end by 7 bases, with 13 bases between. The CDR3 has 15 residues. Per germline, CDR1 SGHDT and CDR2 YYEEEE. This receptor was identified in a woman in her forties or fifties in a cohort exposed to, infected with or recovered from COVID-19 (not recorded which). The genes are TRBV5-6 and TRBJ1-6; D is perhaps TRBD1 (5 bases). The sample consisted of PBMCs or T cells enriched from blood (not recorded which). CDR3 nucleotide sequence: TGTGCCAGCAGCTTTGGGGCAGGAAAGAATTCACCCCTCCACTTT. This sequence encodes CASSFGAGKNSPLHF.